The clone carrying this T cell receptor beta chain showed up just a few times. This sample was taken from a study of blood T cells in healthy people across ages. Combining a sample-barcoded 5' primer with a J-beta primer mix, a second PCR ran for 7 to 11 cycles. With 12 random nucleotides, a template-switch adaptor tagged each individual cDNA molecule. TCRdb reprocessed the 5' RACE reads via MiXCR and lists one record per CDR3 protein. The sample lists about 730,000 distinct CDR3 sequences; roughly 45% were seen once. The CDR3 has 14 residues. Germline V gene sequence: CDR1 MNHEY, CDR2 SVGAGI. The V gene end was trimmed by 6 bases and the J gene end by 6 bases; junction bases not matched to a gene: 9.

The source material was blood. This clonotype was obtained from a woman aged 55-70 years in good health. J is TRBJ2-7 and V is TRBV6-5, with 9 bases identical to TRBD1. The CDR3 reads CASRGTGIFGEQYF. As DNA, the CDR3 is TGTGCCAGCAGGGGGACAGGGATTTTCGGCGAGCAGTACTTC.